The next 32 T cell receptor beta chains were all read from a single sample in a study of Ad26.COV2.S vaccination and SARS-CoV-2 variants. Sample treatment: roughly 19 received Ad26.COV2.S at low or high dose, single or two shots; several received placebo; per-sample allocation not given. Samples analyzed were those drawn on day 63 after the first vaccine or placebo injection. Sequenced by immunoSEQ multiplex PCR; TCRdb stores in-frame clones only, minus some. The repertoire consists of about 350,000 clones, with roughly 90% occurring once and the leading ten covering roughly a tenth. The source material was peripheral blood, sampled in a trial of Ad26.COV2.S vaccine versus placebo. Receptor source: a person between 18 and 65 years old who received the Ad26.COV2.S COVID-19 vaccine or a placebo.

The chain recombines TRBV28 with TRBJ1-1; TRBD1 matches at 7 bases. Germline CDR1 reads MDHEN; CDR2 reads SYDVKM. The V segment lost 8 bases and the J segment 11 bases; nucleotides outside the gene matches: 11. The CDR3 runs 12 residues. CDR3 DNA: TGTGCCAGCTTGTTTAGGGGGCGGCGTGCTTTCTTT. This gives the protein CASLFRGRRAFF.

V gene TRBV24-1 combines with J gene TRBJ1-2; D remains unclear. The CDR3 spans 14 residues. Trimming shortened V by 0 bases and J by 2 bases, and 6 bases separated the two germline ends. Germline CDR1 and CDR2: KGHDR and SFDVKD. CDR3 residues: CATSDLSQNYGYTF. As DNA, the CDR3 is TGTGCCACCAGTGATTTGTCCCAAAACTATGGCTACACCTTC.

On this clone itself: Other DNA sequences of this sample code for an identical CDR3. V is TRBV5-1 and J is TRBJ1-1, with 8 nucleotides matching TRBD1. Unmatched junction bases numbered 4, after V lost 4 bases and J lost 5 bases. CDR1 and CDR2 (germline): SGHRS, YFSETQ. The CDR3 length is 13 residues. In DNA form, the CDR3 reads TGCGCCAGCAGCCCGGACAGGGTAACTGAAGCTTTCTTT. It translates to CASSPDRVTEAFF.

This chain joins TRBV19 and TRBJ2-4, with D unresolved. The CDR3 is made up of 17 amino acids. The germline V gene encodes CDR1 LNHDA and CDR2 SQIVND (reference sequence). V gave up 1 base and J gave up 1 base, with 14 bases separating them. CDR3 loop: CASSIGGQLTAKNIQYF. The CDR3 coding sequence is TGTGCCAGTAGTATAGGGGGTCAGTTGACGGCCAAAAACATTCAGTACTTC.

The chain recombines TRBV5-6 with TRBJ2-7; perhaps TRBD1 as D (6 bases). This CDR3 comprises 14 residues. Germline CDR1 is SGHDT and CDR2 is YYEEEE. The ends were cut back, 4 bases at V and 2 bases at J, with 13 bases in the middle. The DNA for the CDR3 is TGTGCCAGCAGCGTCCAGGGGTTGCCCTACGAGCAGTACTTC. It yields the protein CASSVQGLPYEQYF.

This chain connects TRBV7-6 to TRBJ2-3; a possible D gene is TRBD1 (6 bases). Looked up from germline, CDR1 is SGHVS and CDR2 is FNYEAQ. CDR3 size: 17 residues. V shed 5 bases and J shed 1 base, with 19 bases lying between them. This CDR3 is CASSNPHRVRGTDTQYF. The CDR3 DNA reads as TGTGCCAGCAGCAACCCACACAGGGTCCGGGGCACAGATACGCAGTATTTT.

This clone was seen a few times. The chain couples TRBV19 to TRBJ1-5, with 7 bases identical to TRBD1. Per the germline V gene, CDR1 is LNHDA and CDR2 is SQIVND (reference sequence). CDR3 length: 15 residues. V dropped 8 bases and J dropped 3; count of bases not matched to a gene: 10. The CDR3 is CASSPGTAFNQPQHF. DNA of the CDR3: TGTGCCAGTTCCCCCGGGACAGCTTTCAATCAGCCCCAGCATTTT.

This clone was observed a single time. The V call is TRBV9, the J call TRBJ1-5; a possible D gene is TRBD1 (6 bases). CDR1 SGDLS and CDR2 YYNGEE come from the germline V gene. Trimming took off 3 bases at V and 2 bases at J, with 12 bases between the two ends. This CDR3 has 15 amino acids. Written as DNA, the CDR3 is TGTGCCAGCAGCGCAGGGGTTGTTGGCAATCAGCCCCAGCATTTT. Translation gives CASSAGVVGNQPQHF.

The rearrangement joins TRBV6-6 to TRBJ1-5; unclear D gene. The CDR3 contains 16 residues. V was cut by 6 bases and J by 3 bases, with 18 bases left in between. The germline gives CDR1 MNHNY, CDR2 SVGAGI (reference sequence). CDR3 sequence (DNA): TGTGCCAGCAGCCCCATTGGCGGAGGAAACAATCAGCCCCAGCATTTT. It translates to CASSPIGGGNNQPQHF.

V and J are TRBV6-5 and TRBJ2-3; unclear D gene. The CDR3 covers 15 residues. With 4 bases removed from V and 3 bases from J, the gap between germline ends came to 14 bases. From germline, CDR1 is MNHEY and CDR2 SVGAGI. The CDR3 region is CASSLQHSRTDTQYF. In nucleotides, the CDR3 is TGTGCCAGCAGTTTACAACACAGTCGTACAGATACGCAGTATTTT.

Many counts were recorded for this clone. The chain uses TRBV19 and TRBJ1-5; D call uncertain. The CDR3 has 14 residues. The V end lost 5 bases, the J end lost 3 bases, and 11 bases lay between the germline ends. The germline CDR1 and CDR2 sequences are LNHDA and SQIVND (reference sequence). CDR3: CASSLTTVNQPQHF. As DNA, the CDR3 is TGTGCCAGTAGTCTAACGACCGTCAATCAGCCCCAGCATTTT.

CDR3 sequence reads: CASSQADNNQPQHF. CDR3 nucleotide sequence: TGTGCCAGCAGCCAAGCGGACAACAATCAGCCCCAGCATTTT. The chain carries TRBV3-1 (or the pseudogene TRBV3-2) and TRBJ1-5, with a tentative D call TRBD1 (5 bases). The CDR3 is made up of 14 amino acids. CDR1 and CDR2 (germline): LGHDT, YNNKEL (reference sequence). Trimming took 1 base from V and 3 from J, leaving 7 bases between them.

The chain combines TRBV4-1 with TRBJ1-1, with TRBD1 matching 10 bases. CDR3 size: 16 residues. Trimming removed 5 bases from V and 1 base from J; junction bases left unmatched: 7. Germline lookup yields CDR1 MGHRA and CDR2 YSYEKL. The CDR3: CASSEGQGGQNTEAFF. CDR3 bases: TGCGCCAGCAGCGAAGGACAGGGGGGCCAGAACACTGAAGCTTTCTTT.

The table lists this clone with a few counts. This chain uses TRBV4-1 with TRBJ1-5; no definite D call. This CDR3 spans 14 amino acids. Germline values: CDR1 MGHRA, CDR2 YSYEKL. Trimming shortened V by 4 bases and J by 2 bases, and 9 bases separated the two germline ends. CDR3 amino acids: CASSPWKGNQPQHF. DNA of the CDR3: TGCGCCAGCAGCCCATGGAAGGGCAATCAGCCCCAGCATTTT.

A note on this clone: The same CDR3 is also encoded by other DNA sequences in this sample. V is TRBV24-1 and J is TRBJ2-1; a possible D gene is TRBD1 (6 bases). The CDR3 consists of 13 residues. V lost 7 bases and J lost 5, with 11 bases in between. CDR1 is KGHDR and CDR2 is SFDVKD in the germline V gene. CDR3 region: CATRQGGDNEQFF. CDR3 DNA: TGTGCCACCAGACAGGGCGGCGACAATGAGCAGTTCTTC.

CDR3 residues: CANPNQEKLFF. As DNA, the CDR3 is TGTGCCAACCCAAATCAAGAAAAACTGTTTTTT. This chain links TRBV19 with TRBJ1-4; D not certain. With 10 bases removed from V and 8 bases from J, the gap between germline ends came to 11 bases. Germline V gene lookup returns CDR1 LNHDA and CDR2 SQIVND (reference sequence). This CDR3 has 11 amino acids.

This chain uses TRBV19 with TRBJ2-3; 7 bases align to TRBD1. Losses at the gene ends were 3 bases for V and 1 base for J; bases not matched to a gene: 4. The germline gives CDR1 LNHDA, CDR2 SQIVND (reference sequence). This CDR3 is built from 15 residues. CDR3 bases: TGTGCCAGTAGTATGGAAGGGGGCCGCACAGATACGCAGTATTTT. Translating it yields CASSMEGGRTDTQYF.

The CDR3 sequence: CASSSLGNTGELFF. The CDR3 DNA follows: TGTGCCAGCAGTTCTCTGGGGAACACCGGGGAGCTGTTTTTT. The chain has TRBV6-2 or TRBV6-3 and TRBJ2-2; D gene uncertain. The germline CDR1 and CDR2 sequences are MNHEY and SVGEGT. Between the trimmed V and J ends, which lost 4 bases and 1 base, there was a span of 7 bases. This CDR3 spans 14 amino acids.

The DNA for the CDR3 is TGTGCCAGCAGCTTAAGTCGAACAGGGGCGCCTTACAATGAGCAGTTCTTC. The encoded protein is CASSLSRTGAPYNEQFF. The chain couples TRBV7-2 to TRBJ2-1, with 7 bases lining up with TRBD1. CDR3 size: 17 residues. From germline, CDR1 is SGHTA and CDR2 FQGNSA. V gave up 2 bases and J gave up 4 bases; unmatched junction bases: 11.

The chain has TRBV7-9 and TRBJ1-2; D is unresolved. The length of the CDR3 is 12 residues. Looked up from germline, CDR1 is SEHNR and CDR2 is FQNEAQ (reference sequence). V lost 4 bases, J lost 7 bases, and 10 bases lay in between. Here the CDR3 DNA reads TGTGCCAGCAGCTCAGCGGGAGGTGGCTACACCTTC. This encodes CASSSAGGGYTF.

The rearrangement uses TRBV28 and TRBJ2-4; D remains ambiguous. This CDR3 has 11 residues. The germline V gene encodes CDR1 MDHEN and CDR2 SYDVKM. V lost 3 bases and J lost 8, with 5 bases in between. The CDR3 region is CASSFRDIQYF. As DNA, the CDR3 is TGTGCCAGCAGTTTTCGGGACATTCAGTACTTC.

For this clone: The DNA is left out, because the CDR3 cannot be placed on it with certainty; the CDR3 is given as TCRdb lists it. The V call is TRBV7-2, the J call TRBJ1-6; the table's D call TRBD1 went unverified against the DNA. Germline values: CDR1 SGHTA, CDR2 FQGNSA. The CDR3 contains 16 residues when both ends are counted. The CDR3 spells CASSFLWGQGNSPLHF.

The rearrangement joins TRBV3-1 (or the pseudogene TRBV3-2) to TRBJ2-7, with 7 bases lining up with TRBD1. V lost 6 bases, J lost 1 base, and 9 bases stayed unmatched. The CDR3 loop spans 15 amino acids. Germline V gene lookup returns CDR1 LGHDT and CDR2 YNNKEL (reference sequence). This chain's CDR3 is CASRADRALSYEQYF. CDR3 in DNA: TGTGCCAGCAGAGCTGACAGGGCGCTTTCCTACGAGCAGTACTTC.

The CDR3 reads CASSHPQINYGYTF. CDR3 bases: TGCGCCAGCAGCCATCCACAGATTAACTATGGCTACACCTTC. The V gene is TRBV4-1, the J gene TRBJ1-2; D unclear. Trimming took off 3 bases at V and 1 base at J, with 9 bases between the two ends. CDR3 length: 14 amino acids. The V gene's germline CDR1 is MGHRA and CDR2 YSYEKL.

In DNA, the CDR3 is TGTGCCAGCAGCTCCCTGTGGGGGGGGGCCTATTACGAGCAGTACTTC. It codes for CASSSLWGGAYYEQYF. V is TRBV7-8 and J is TRBJ2-7, with D possibly being TRBD2 (7 bases). Looked up from germline, CDR1 is SGHVS and CDR2 is FQNEAQ. CDR3 length equals 16 residues. The germline V and J ends were trimmed by 4 bases and 4 bases, with 20 bases remaining between them.

This clone was seen a single time. This sequence joins TRBV4-2 and TRBJ1-1; D call uncertain. There are 15 residues in the CDR3. Trimming left V 0 bases short and J 4 bases short, with 12 bases between. Germline CDR1 LGHNA, CDR2 YNFKEQ. CDR3 region: CASSQDDVVFTEAFF. CDR3 bases: TGTGCCAGCAGCCAAGATGACGTGGTCTTCACTGAAGCTTTCTTT.

This clone has more than one count but fewer than ten. This rearrangement joins TRBV4-3 to TRBJ1-1; no firm D call. This CDR3 comprises 13 residues. V was shortened by 4 bases and J by 4 bases, with 10 bases between the two germline ends. The V gene's germline CDR1 is LGHNA and CDR2 YSLEER. This chain's CDR3 is CASSLGPGTEAFF. CDR3 bases: TGCGCCAGCAGCCTTGGGCCCGGCACTGAAGCTTTCTTT.

The chain links TRBV7-2 to TRBJ2-1, with D perhaps matching TRBD2 (5 bases). Trimming took off 1 base at V and 5 bases at J, with 15 bases between the two ends. Germline assignment: CDR1 SGHTA and CDR2 FQGNSA. This CDR3 has 16 amino acids. The CDR3, as DNA: TGTGCCAGCAGCTTAGGCCTGGCCCGGGGAAACAATGAGCAGTTCTTC. Residues: CASSLGLARGNNEQFF. Based on the CDR3 plus reference TRBV7-2 and TRBJ2-1, the full variable domain is GAGVSQSPSNKVTEKGKDVELRCDPISGHTALYWYRQSLGQGLEFLIYFQGNSAPDKSGLPSDRFSAERTGGSVSTLTIQRTQQEDSAVYLCASSLGLARGNNEQFFGPGTRLTVL.

The chain is built from TRBV19 and TRBJ2-1, with TRBD1 matching over 7 bases. Germline-derived CDR1 and CDR2 are LNHDA and SQIVND (reference sequence). CDR3 length: 16 residues. With V trimmed by 3 bases and J by 4 bases, 9 bases remained unmatched. The CDR3 bases are TGTGCCAGTAGTATTAGGGGGCCAACCGGATACAATGAGCAGTTCTTC. Encoded protein: CASSIRGPTGYNEQFF.

This chain links TRBV2 with TRBJ1-5; 7 nucleotides align to TRBD1. From germline, CDR1 is SNHLY and CDR2 FYNNEI. V dropped 6 bases and J dropped 4; count of bases not matched to a gene: 9. The CDR3 totals 15 residues. The CDR3 here is CASRMTTGPNQPQHF. The CDR3 DNA reads TGTGCCAGCAGAATGACGACAGGGCCAAATCAGCCCCAGCATTTT.

V usage is TRBV10-3 and J usage is TRBJ1-5; a weak D match, TRBD1 (5 bases). Germline lookup yields CDR1 ENHRY and CDR2 SYGVKD. CDR3 length equals 14 residues. Between the trimmed V and J ends, which lost 10 bases and 0 bases, there was a span of 13 bases. DNA for the CDR3: TGTGCCACCTTACAGGAGAATAGCAATCAGCCCCAGCATTTT. This gives the protein CATLQENSNQPQHF.

The rearrangement links TRBV20-1 to TRBJ1-1; D unresolved. The CDR3 has 11 amino acids. V shed 8 bases and J shed 0 bases, with 7 bases lying between them. Per germline, CDR1 DFQATT and CDR2 SNEGSKA (reference sequence). Here the CDR3 reads CSSGLNTEAFF. For the CDR3, the DNA is TGCAGTTCGGGGTTGAACACTGAAGCTTTCTTT.